The rows below give T cell receptor beta chains drawn from one sample of a study of identical twins. In TCRdb, the 5' RACE reads were re-called with MiXCR into one record per CDR3 protein. In the table there are 450,000 or so distinct CDR3 sequences, approximately 15% of which are singletons. The sample also formed part of further work on yellow fever vaccine responses in identical twins.

What was sequenced was CD4+ T cells sorted from blood. These receptors came from a woman in her late teens or twenties in good health. CDR3s include the opening cysteine and the closing phenylalanine or tryptophan. The order of the fields is V gene, clone size, D gene, J gene, CDR3 protein, CDR3 DNA. D genes are given only for firm matches. For some rows the clone size is stated as once, few or many, or as a class when expanded; others skip it.

v_gene: TRBV7-9
abundance: NA
d_gene: TRBD1
j_gene: TRBJ1-3
CDR3aa: CASTRGQNSGNTIYF
CDR3nt: TGTGCCAGCACGAGGGGACAGAACTCTGGAAACACCATATATTTT

v_gene: TRBV5-1
abundance: few
d_gene: TRBD1
j_gene: TRBJ2-1
CDR3aa: CASSKEGAWGFF
CDR3nt: TGCGCCAGCAGTAAAGAGGGGGCATGGGGGTTCTTC

v_gene: TRBV7-9
abundance: NA
d_gene: TRBD2
j_gene: TRBJ2-7
CDR3aa: CASSVRSRGDTYEQYF
CDR3nt: TGTGCCAGCAGCGTTCGCTCGCGGGGGGACACCTACGAGCAGTACTTC

v_gene: TRBV5-6
abundance: few
d_gene: TRBD1
j_gene: TRBJ1-2
CDR3aa: CASSPRDRVQVRGYTF
CDR3nt: TGTGCCAGCAGCCCCCGGGACAGGGTCCAAGTACGGGGCTACACCTTC

v_gene: TRBV25-1
abundance: few
d_gene: TRBD2
j_gene: TRBJ2-7
CDR3aa: CASSFGLAGENEQYF
CDR3nt: TGTGCCAGCAGTTTCGGACTAGCGGGAGAGAACGAGCAGTACTTC

v_gene: TRBV20-1
abundance: NA
d_gene: NA
j_gene: TRBJ2-4
CDR3aa: CSARDSSLAKNIQYF
CDR3nt: TGCAGTGCTAGAGATTCCTCGCTAGCCAAAAACATTCAGTACTTC

v_gene: TRBV9
abundance: few
d_gene: NA
j_gene: TRBJ2-3
CDR3aa: CASSVAGQGSTQYF
CDR3nt: TGTGCCAGCAGCGTAGCGGGGCAAGGTAGCACGCAGTATTTT

v_gene: TRBV12-3/TRBV12-4
abundance: few
d_gene: NA
j_gene: TRBJ2-2
CDR3aa: CASSPWTANTGELFF
CDR3nt: TGTGCCAGCAGCCCCTGGACAGCGAACACCGGGGAGCTGTTTTTT

v_gene: TRBV28
abundance: NA
d_gene: TRBD2
j_gene: TRBJ2-3
CDR3aa: CASVKRGGLSADTQYF
CDR3nt: TGTGCCAGCGTCAAGCGGGGGGGCCTTTCGGCAGATACGCAGTATTTT

v_gene: TRBV6-5
abundance: NA
d_gene: TRBD2
j_gene: TRBJ2-1
CDR3aa: CASSYTGTSGNNEQFF
CDR3nt: TGTGCCAGCAGTTACACCGGGACTAGCGGGAACAATGAGCAGTTCTTC

v_gene: TRBV2
abundance: NA
d_gene: TRBD1
j_gene: TRBJ2-6
CDR3aa: CASRVTGAGANVLTF
CDR3nt: TGTGCCAGCAGGGTCACAGGGGCCGGGGCCAACGTCCTGACTTTC

v_gene: TRBV14
abundance: few
d_gene: NA
j_gene: TRBJ1-6
CDR3aa: CASSQEVGRINSPLHF
CDR3nt: TGTGCCAGCAGCCAAGAGGTCGGGAGGATAAATTCACCCCTCCACTTT

v_gene: TRBV6-1
abundance: NA
d_gene: NA
j_gene: TRBJ2-1
CDR3aa: CASRLRSGSSYNEQFF
CDR3nt: TGTGCCAGCAGGCTTCGTAGCGGCAGCTCCTACAATGAGCAGTTCTTC

v_gene: TRBV9
abundance: few
d_gene: NA
j_gene: TRBJ2-2
CDR3aa: CASSVEGVLTRELFF
CDR3nt: TGTGCCAGCAGCGTAGAGGGGGTACTTACTCGGGAGCTGTTTTTT

v_gene: TRBV28
abundance: few
d_gene: NA
j_gene: TRBJ2-3
CDR3aa: CASSSLRGSSTDTQYF
CDR3nt: TGTGCCAGCAGTTCCCTCCGGGGTTCTAGCACAGATACGCAGTATTTT

v_gene: TRBV5-5
abundance: NA
d_gene: NA
j_gene: TRBJ2-2
CDR3aa: CASSLRRGTGELFF
CDR3nt: TGTGCCAGCAGCTTGCGACGTGGCACCGGGGAGCTGTTTTTT

v_gene: TRBV4-1
abundance: few
d_gene: TRBD1
j_gene: TRBJ2-2
CDR3aa: CASSQESQGAPRELFF
CDR3nt: TGCGCCAGCAGCCAAGAATCACAGGGGGCGCCCCGGGAGCTGTTTTTT

v_gene: TRBV6-5
abundance: NA
d_gene: TRBD1
j_gene: TRBJ2-2
CDR3aa: CASSWGYRGSGELFF
CDR3nt: TGTGCCAGCAGTTGGGGATACAGGGGCTCCGGGGAGCTGTTTTTT

v_gene: TRBV29-1
abundance: few
d_gene: NA
j_gene: TRBJ2-5
CDR3aa: CSVVTYGETQYF
CDR3nt: TGCAGCGTTGTGACCTACGGGGAGACCCAGTACTTC

v_gene: TRBV5-8
abundance: NA
d_gene: NA
j_gene: TRBJ1-1
CDR3aa: CASSWGGVSTEAFF
CDR3nt: TGTGCCAGCAGCTGGGGCGGGGTGAGCACTGAAGCTTTCTTT

v_gene: TRBV11-2
abundance: NA
d_gene: TRBD2
j_gene: TRBJ2-3
CDR3aa: CASSPGSRWASGSTDTQYF
CDR3nt: TGTGCCAGCAGCCCGGGGAGTCGGTGGGCTAGCGGGAGCACAGATACGCAGTATTTT

v_gene: TRBV6-1
abundance: NA
d_gene: TRBD1
j_gene: TRBJ1-1
CDR3aa: CASSKGTGWANAEAFF
CDR3nt: TGTGCCAGCAGTAAAGGGACAGGGTGGGCCAACGCTGAAGCTTTCTTT

v_gene: TRBV27
abundance: few
d_gene: TRBD1
j_gene: TRBJ2-3
CDR3aa: CASRTGQGTQYF
CDR3nt: TGTGCCAGCAGAACTGGACAGGGAACGCAGTATTTT

v_gene: TRBV18
abundance: NA
d_gene: TRBD1
j_gene: TRBJ2-1
CDR3aa: CASSPFRTGYNEQFF
CDR3nt: TGTGCCAGCTCACCCTTCCGGACAGGTTACAATGAGCAGTTCTTC

v_gene: TRBV28
abundance: NA
d_gene: TRBD2
j_gene: TRBJ2-1
CDR3aa: CASSSAGMLAGVNYNEQFF
CDR3nt: TGTGCCAGCAGTTCGGCGGGAATGTTAGCGGGGGTTAACTACAATGAGCAGTTCTTC

v_gene: TRBV12-3/TRBV12-4
abundance: NA
d_gene: NA
j_gene: TRBJ1-2
CDR3aa: CASSFRGYGYTF
CDR3nt: TGTGCCAGCAGTTTTCGAGGTTATGGCTACACCTTC

v_gene: TRBV7-2
abundance: few
d_gene: TRBD2
j_gene: TRBJ2-1
CDR3aa: CASSQTSAYNEQFF
CDR3nt: TGTGCCAGCAGCCAGACTAGCGCCTACAATGAGCAGTTCTTC

v_gene: TRBV12-3/TRBV12-4
abundance: NA
d_gene: NA
j_gene: TRBJ2-7
CDR3aa: CASTLGPMGRVFEQYF
CDR3nt: TGTGCCAGCACCCTTGGGCCCATGGGCAGGGTTTTTGAGCAGTACTTC

v_gene: TRBV6-1
abundance: few
d_gene: NA
j_gene: TRBJ2-7
CDR3aa: CASTLPSDRYEQYF
CDR3nt: TGTGCCAGCACCTTACCTAGCGATAGATACGAGCAGTACTTC

v_gene: TRBV7-8
abundance: NA
d_gene: NA
j_gene: TRBJ2-1
CDR3aa: CASSPTVAPYNEQFF
CDR3nt: TGTGCCAGCAGCCCCACCGTAGCGCCGTACAATGAGCAGTTCTTC

v_gene: TRBV6-5
abundance: NA
d_gene: NA
j_gene: TRBJ2-7
CDR3aa: CASSYHREDYEQYF
CDR3nt: TGTGCCAGCAGTTACCACAGGGAAGACTACGAGCAGTACTTC

v_gene: TRBV6-5
abundance: many
d_gene: TRBD2
j_gene: TRBJ2-3
CDR3aa: CASSYSAGDTDTQYF
CDR3nt: TGTGCCAGCAGTTACTCTGCGGGGGACACAGATACGCAGTATTTT

v_gene: TRBV28
abundance: NA
d_gene: NA
j_gene: TRBJ1-4
CDR3aa: CASVGAINEKLFF
CDR3nt: TGTGCCAGCGTTGGGGCCATAAATGAAAAACTGTTTTTT

v_gene: TRBV29-1
abundance: few
d_gene: TRBD2
j_gene: TRBJ2-2
CDR3aa: CSVEDPSGLAGVGELFF
CDR3nt: TGCAGCGTTGAAGACCCCTCGGGACTAGCGGGAGTCGGGGAGCTGTTTTTT

v_gene: TRBV11-2
abundance: few
d_gene: NA
j_gene: TRBJ2-2
CDR3aa: CASSSEPGVRTGELFF
CDR3nt: TGTGCCAGCAGCTCTGAACCGGGAGTTCGAACCGGGGAGCTGTTTTTT

v_gene: TRBV6-1
abundance: few
d_gene: NA
j_gene: TRBJ2-2
CDR3aa: CASRRQSMNTGELFF
CDR3nt: TGTGCCAGCAGGAGACAGTCCATGAACACCGGGGAGCTGTTTTTT

v_gene: TRBV4-1
abundance: many
d_gene: NA
j_gene: TRBJ2-4
CDR3aa: CASSQELRGKAQYF
CDR3nt: TGCGCCAGCAGCCAAGAACTGCGAGGGAAGGCCCAGTACTTC

v_gene: TRBV24-1
abundance: NA
d_gene: NA
j_gene: TRBJ2-1
CDR3aa: CATSAGALSYNEQFF
CDR3nt: TGTGCCACCAGTGCGGGCGCCCTCTCCTACAATGAGCAGTTCTTC

v_gene: TRBV12-3/TRBV12-4
abundance: many
d_gene: TRBD1
j_gene: TRBJ2-3
CDR3aa: CASSPGTAVKVTDTQYF
CDR3nt: TGTGCCAGCAGTCCCGGGACAGCCGTAAAAGTAACAGATACGCAGTATTTT

v_gene: TRBV7-2
abundance: many
d_gene: NA
j_gene: TRBJ2-4
CDR3aa: CASRRHPGAKNIQYF
CDR3nt: TGTGCCAGCAGACGACACCCGGGGGCCAAAAACATTCAGTACTTC

v_gene: TRBV3-1
abundance: NA
d_gene: NA
j_gene: TRBJ1-1
CDR3aa: CASSPTGGGDTEAFF
CDR3nt: TGTGCCAGCAGCCCAACAGGAGGTGGGGACACTGAAGCTTTCTTT

v_gene: TRBV27
abundance: NA
d_gene: NA
j_gene: TRBJ2-3
CDR3aa: CASSPGLAVRDTQYF
CDR3nt: TGTGCCAGCAGTCCCGGGTTAGCGGTCAGAGATACGCAGTATTTT

v_gene: TRBV10-3
abundance: NA
d_gene: TRBD1
j_gene: TRBJ1-5
CDR3aa: CAFSLWIMGQRQLSQPQHF
CDR3nt: TGTGCCTTCAGTTTATGGATTATGGGACAGAGGCAACTGAGTCAGCCCCAGCATTTT

v_gene: TRBV19
abundance: NA
d_gene: TRBD1
j_gene: TRBJ1-1
CDR3aa: CASMEGQGTEAFF
CDR3nt: TGTGCCAGTATGGAGGGACAGGGAACTGAAGCTTTCTTT

v_gene: TRBV18
abundance: few
d_gene: NA
j_gene: TRBJ2-1
CDR3aa: CASSPGQSGIHEQFF
CDR3nt: TGTGCCAGCTCACCAGGACAGTCCGGGATCCATGAGCAGTTCTTC

v_gene: TRBV5-1
abundance: many
d_gene: NA
j_gene: TRBJ1-4
CDR3aa: CASSLDGFTNEKLFF
CDR3nt: TGCGCCAGCAGCTTGGACGGCTTCACTAATGAAAAACTGTTTTTT

v_gene: TRBV6-1
abundance: few
d_gene: TRBD1
j_gene: TRBJ2-1
CDR3aa: CASSPRGTGGELSYNEQFF
CDR3nt: TGTGCCAGCAGCCCCAGGGGGACAGGGGGCGAGCTAAGCTACAATGAGCAGTTCTTC

v_gene: TRBV7-2
abundance: NA
d_gene: TRBD2
j_gene: TRBJ2-4
CDR3aa: CASSSRGGSLGNIQYF
CDR3nt: TGTGCCAGCAGCTCCCGCGGCGGGAGCTTGGGAAACATTCAGTACTTC

v_gene: TRBV28
abundance: few
d_gene: NA
j_gene: TRBJ2-2
CDR3aa: CASSRRASRHTGELFF
CDR3nt: TGTGCCAGCAGTCGCCGGGCGTCGCGCCACACCGGGGAGCTGTTTTTT

v_gene: TRBV9
abundance: few
d_gene: TRBD2
j_gene: TRBJ2-3
CDR3aa: CASSGGTSGITDTQYF
CDR3nt: TGTGCCAGCAGCGGCGGGACTAGCGGGATCACAGATACGCAGTATTTT

v_gene: TRBV7-2
abundance: few
d_gene: TRBD2
j_gene: TRBJ2-7
CDR3aa: CASSEEPGRLYEQYF
CDR3nt: TGTGCCAGCAGCGAGGAACCCGGGAGGCTCTACGAGCAGTACTTC

v_gene: TRBV20-1
abundance: NA
d_gene: NA
j_gene: TRBJ1-1
CDR3aa: CSARAGKAEAFF
CDR3nt: TGCAGTGCTAGAGCAGGGAAGGCTGAAGCTTTCTTT

v_gene: TRBV5-1
abundance: few
d_gene: NA
j_gene: TRBJ2-2
CDR3aa: CASSLDPGNTGELFF
CDR3nt: TGCGCCAGCAGCTTGGACCCGGGTAACACCGGGGAGCTGTTTTTT

v_gene: TRBV27
abundance: many
d_gene: TRBD1
j_gene: TRBJ2-5
CDR3aa: CASSTGTGGKETQYF
CDR3nt: TGTGCCAGCAGTACAGGGACAGGGGGCAAGGAGACCCAGTACTTC

v_gene: TRBV10-3
abundance: NA
d_gene: NA
j_gene: TRBJ1-1
CDR3aa: CATTDSGGRNTEAFF
CDR3nt: TGTGCCACAACCGACAGTGGAGGAAGGAACACTGAAGCTTTCTTT

v_gene: TRBV20-1
abundance: few
d_gene: TRBD1
j_gene: TRBJ2-5
CDR3aa: CSASSDRGETQYF
CDR3nt: TGCAGTGCTAGTTCGGACAGGGGAGAGACCCAGTACTTC

v_gene: TRBV12-3/TRBV12-4
abundance: NA
d_gene: NA
j_gene: TRBJ1-6
CDR3aa: CASCVMNSPLHF
CDR3nt: TGTGCCAGCTGTGTTATGAATTCACCCCTCCACTTT